A selection of T cell receptor beta chains follows, all from one sample in a study of cytomegalovirus exposure and HLA in healthy donors. The table came from immunoSEQ multiplex PCR; TCRdb's copy has only in-frame clones and leaves some out. The table has 100,000 to 150,000 clones, 78% seen once; the top ten hold approximately 1.5%. Sequenced: PBMCs. The receptors come from a woman younger than 35 in good health and CMV-seronegative. The CDR3 runs from the conserved cysteine through the conserved F or W. D genes are given only for firm matches. Clone size is not always given. Where it is, it says once, few, many or a class for expanded clones.

TRBJ1-2	few	TRBV7-5	-	TGTGTCAGAAGCTTAGCGCGGTCAGGGGATGGCTACACCTTC	CVRSLARSGDGYTF
TRBJ1-1	-	TRBV10-1	-	TGCGCCAGCAGTGATGGGCAGGGGACTGAAGCTTTCTTT	CASSDGQGTEAFF
TRBJ2-5	-	TRBV5-1	TRBD1	TGCGCCAGCAGCTCCCAACAGGGGGCTAGGGAGACCCAGTACTTC	CASSSQQGARETQYF
TRBJ1-2	-	TRBV10-3	-	TGTGCCATCGGATCCGGGACAACTAGTCACTATAACTATGGCTACACCTTC	CAIGSGTTSHYNYGYTF
TRBJ1-1	-	TRBV30	-	TGTGCCTGGACGGGGAACAGGAACACTGAAGCTTTCTTT	CAWTGNRNTEAFF
TRBJ2-7	-	TRBV4-2	TRBD2	TGTGCCAGCAGCCTGGGGACTAGCGGGAAGTACGAGCAGTACTTC	CASSLGTSGKYEQYF
TRBJ2-3	-	TRBV7-9	TRBD2	TGTGCCAGCAGTCCTAGCGGGAGGACAGATACGCAGTATTTT	CASSPSGRTDTQYF
TRBJ2-3	-	TRBV4-2	TRBD2	TGTGCCAGCAGCCCTGGACTAGGGGGCACAGATACGCAGTATTTT	CASSPGLGGTDTQYF
TRBJ2-5	-	TRBV29-1	TRBD1	TGCAGCGTTGATGTGGGACAGGGAAGTACCCAGTACTTC	CSVDVGQGSTQYF
TRBJ1-1	few	TRBV27	TRBD1	TGTGCCAGCAGCCACAGGGGCGGAAGCACTGAAGCTTTCTTT	CASSHRGGSTEAFF
TRBJ1-5	-	TRBV27	TRBD1	TGTGCCAGCAGACCGGGACAGGTTAGCAATCAGCCCCAGCATTTT	CASRPGQVSNQPQHF
TRBJ1-1	few	TRBV30	-	TGTGCCTCCCCGGGACAGAACACTGAAGCTTTCTTT	CASPGQNTEAFF
TRBJ2-6	-	TRBV13	TRBD2	TGTGCCAGCAGCCCCCGACTAGCGGGGTACTCTGGGGCCAACGTCCTGACTTTC	CASSPRLAGYSGANVLTF
TRBJ2-5	-	TRBV30	TRBD2	TGTGCCTGGGGACTAGCGGGAGGCCAAGAGACCCAGTACTTC	CAWGLAGGQETQYF
TRBJ1-2	-	TRBV6-1	TRBD1	TGTGCCAGCAGTGAACGGGACAGGGTGAGCTACACCTTC	CASSERDRVSYTF
TRBJ2-1	-	TRBV10-3	-	TGTGCCATCAGTGAGACTTTGCAGGGCGGGGATGAGCAGTTCTTC	CAISETLQGGDEQFF
TRBJ2-1	-	TRBV11-3	TRBD1	TGTGCCAGCAGCTTGGGACAGTTGGATGAGCAGTTCTTC	CASSLGQLDEQFF
TRBJ1-2	-	TRBV9	TRBD1	TGTGCCAGCAGCGTAGAACCGGGACAGCTTAACTATGGCTACACCTTC	CASSVEPGQLNYGYTF
TRBJ2-5	-	TRBV27	-	TGTGCCAGCAGGGGGCTAGGTAGAGAGACCCAGTACTTC	CASRGLGRETQYF
TRBJ2-5	few	TRBV6-1	TRBD1	TGTGCCAGCAGTGCGGTGGGACAGGGGTTGAGGACCCAGTACTTC	CASSAVGQGLRTQYF
TRBJ2-7	-	TRBV7-2	-	TGCGCCAGCAGCCCGGACAGAAGCTCCTACGAGCAGTACTTC	CASSPDRSSYEQYF
TRBJ2-1	-	TRBV11-1	TRBD1	TGTGCCAGCAGCCTTGGGACAGACAATGAGCAGTTCTTC	CASSLGTDNEQFF
TRBJ1-3	-	TRBV11-2	TRBD1	TGTGCCAGCAGCTTACTTACAGGGGCTGGAAACACCATATATTTT	CASSLLTGAGNTIYF
TRBJ1-2	-	TRBV5-4	TRBD1	TGTGCCAGCAGCCCACGACAGGGGGCGACGGTGAACTATGGCTACACCTTC	CASSPRQGATVNYGYTF
TRBJ2-3	-	TRBV6-1	TRBD1	TGTGCCAGCAGTGGCGCCGGGACAGGGGAAGCGCAGTATTTT	CASSGAGTGEAQYF
TRBJ2-3	-	TRBV7-9	-	TGTGCCGGACTTCTGCACCCGTCTAGCACAGATACGCAGTATTTT	CAGLLHPSSTDTQYF
TRBJ2-7	once	TRBV30	-	TGTGCCTGGAGTCTCCGGACAGCATTTACCTACGAGCAGTACTTC	CAWSLRTAFTYEQYF
TRBJ1-1	-	TRBV6-5	-	TGTGCCAGCAGTTACTCGAAGCAAGCTGAAGCTTTCTTT	CASSYSKQAEAFF
TRBJ2-7	-	TRBV27	TRBD2	TGTGCCAGCAGTATAAGCGGGACTAGCGGGAGGTACTCCTACGAGCAGTACTTC	CASSISGTSGRYSYEQYF
TRBJ2-7	-	TRBV6-5	-	TGTGCCAGCAGTTACGACGGGAGAGTGGACGAGCAGTACTTC	CASSYDGRVDEQYF
TRBJ1-1	-	TRBV27	TRBD1	TGTGCCAGCAGTTTGGGACAGGGGTTGATGAACACTGAAGCTTTCTTT	CASSLGQGLMNTEAFF
TRBJ2-3	-	TRBV19	TRBD1	TGTGCCAGTAGTATTAGACAGGGCCAGGCAGATACGCAGTATTTT	CASSIRQGQADTQYF
TRBJ2-7	-	TRBV6-5	TRBD1	TGTGCCAGCAGTTACACCTGGACAGGCCTCTCCAAAGAGCAGTACTTC	CASSYTWTGLSKEQYF
TRBJ1-2	-	TRBV2	-	TGTGCCGGGGGGGCCGACAGAACGATTAACTATGGCTACACCTTC	CAGGADRTINYGYTF
TRBJ1-2	-	TRBV7-2	TRBD1	TGTGCCAGCAGCTTAGGACAGGGTGGTGACTATGGCTACACCTTC	CASSLGQGGDYGYTF
TRBJ2-3	-	TRBV9	TRBD2	TGTGCCAGCAGCGTATCGGGCCGGACTAGCGGGGCAACTAGCACAGATACGCAGTATTTT	CASSVSGRTSGATSTDTQYF
TRBJ2-3	-	TRBV29-1	TRBD1	TGCAGCGTGGGGAAGGACTTCGGCTGGGACAGGAGCACAGATACGCAGTATTTT	CSVGKDFGWDRSTDTQYF
TRBJ2-1	-	TRBV6-6	-	TGTGCCAGCAGCAGTAGCCTGGCAGTTTACAATGAGCAGTTCTTC	CASSSSLAVYNEQFF
TRBJ2-2	-	TRBV6-6	TRBD1	TGTGCCAGCTCCCAGACAGGGCCTAACACCGGGGAGCTGTTTTTT	CASSQTGPNTGELFF
TRBJ1-1	-	TRBV6-1	-	TGTGCCAGCAGTACCCTATCGAAGCCCCACACTGAAGCTTTCTTT	CASSTLSKPHTEAFF
TRBJ2-2	-	TRBV4-2	TRBD2	TGTGCCAGCAGCCCCCCGGGACTAGCGGGAGAATACGGGGAGCTGTTTTTT	CASSPPGLAGEYGELFF
TRBJ2-1	-	TRBV6-5	TRBD2	TGTGCCAGCCGGCAGCGGGGGCCCCACAATGAGCAGTTCTTC	CASRQRGPHNEQFF
TRBJ2-7	-	TRBV19	-	TGTGCCAGTAGCTCGCGGGGGCCGGAAGAGCAGTACTTC	CASSSRGPEEQYF
TRBJ1-1	-	TRBV10-3	TRBD1	TGTGCCATCAGTTACAGGGGGCGCGACACTGAAGCTTTCTTT	CAISYRGRDTEAFF
TRBJ2-5	-	TRBV5-1	-	TGCGCCAGCAACCGCGGCGTGTGGGAGCGGAACCAAGAGACCCAGTACTTC	CASNRGVWERNQETQYF
TRBJ1-4	-	TRBV27	-	TGTGCCAGCAGTTTGTTGGGTTTTGGGGGCATGGAAAAACTGTTTTTT	CASSLLGFGGMEKLFF
TRBJ2-2	-	TRBV10-3	TRBD1	TGTGCCATCATTTCAACCGACAGGGCGAACACCGGGGAGCTGTTTTTT	CAIISTDRANTGELFF
TRBJ2-2	-	TRBV2	-	TGTGCCAGCAGTGGACAATACACCGGGGAGCTGTTTTTT	CASSGQYTGELFF
TRBJ1-2	-	TRBV7-8	-	TGTGCCAGCAGCTTAGGGGCCGTGTCCTATGGCTACACCTTC	CASSLGAVSYGYTF
TRBJ2-7	-	TRBV4-2	-	TGTGCCAGCAGCCCAACCGGGACTGGGACTTACGAGCAGTACTTC	CASSPTGTGTYEQYF
TRBJ2-2	few	TRBV25-1	-	TGTGCCAGCAGTGGCCAGACTAGTCCCAGGGAGCTGTTTTTT	CASSGQTSPRELFF
TRBJ1-1	-	TRBV11-2	TRBD1	TGTGCCAGCAGCCTGGGGGACAGATTAAACACTGAAGCTTTCTTT	CASSLGDRLNTEAFF
TRBJ2-3	-	TRBV30	-	TGTGCCTGGAAGAGACAATTGAACACAGATACGCAGTATTTT	CAWKRQLNTDTQYF